Following are 32 T cell receptor beta chains from one sample sequenced in a study of blood T cell repertoires in COVID-19. The table came from immunoSEQ multiplex PCR; TCRdb's copy has only in-frame clones and leaves some out. Of 490,000 or so clones listed, approximately 91% are singletons. Sequencing input: PBMCs or T cells enriched from blood (not recorded which). Receptors were obtained from a woman in her sixties or seventies who had recovered from COVID-19.

The chain links TRBV10-3 to TRBJ1-1, with 8 bases identical to TRBD1. The J segment lost 5 bases and the V segment lost 6 bases, leaving 8 bases of the junction unmatched. This CDR3 region has 14 residues. Germline V gives CDR1 ENHRY, CDR2 SYGVKD. CDR3 sequence: CAIRTGEGRTEAFF. Here the CDR3 DNA reads TGTGCCATCAGGACAGGGGAGGGAAGAACTGAAGCTTTCTTT.

This chain joins TRBV7-9 and TRBJ2-1, with 7 bases identical to TRBD2. V shed 0 bases and J 0 bases; nucleotides not matched to a gene: 8. The length of the CDR3 is 18 residues. CDR1 and CDR2 from the germline V gene are SEHNR and FQNEAQ (reference sequence). The CDR3 DNA follows: TGTGCCAGCAGCTTAGCGGGGCGGGGGTTAGGCTCCTACAATGAGCAGTTCTTC. This encodes CASSLAGRGLGSYNEQFF.

V usage is TRBV6-6 and J usage is TRBJ1-5; 8 nucleotides agree with TRBD1. J lost 0 bases, V lost 2 bases, and 0 bases had no gene match. CDR1 and CDR2 from the germline V gene are MNHNY and SVGAGI (reference sequence). This CDR3 has 15 amino acids. The CDR3 protein is CASSYGTGSNQPQHF. The DNA of the CDR3 is TGTGCCAGCAGTTACGGGACAGGTAGCAATCAGCCCCAGCATTTT.

J is TRBJ1-1 and V is TRBV7-9; weak D call: TRBD1 (6 bases). V lost 5 bases, J lost 12 bases, and 22 bases lay in between. CDR1 is SEHNR, CDR2 FQNEAQ, per germline (reference sequence). CDR3 length: 14 amino acids. The CDR3 sequence: CASSQGGGQGITFF. DNA of the CDR3: TGTGCCAGCAGCCAAGGCGGGGGGCAGGGGATAACTTTCTTT.

CDR3: CASSFRDTAYNEQFF. Here the CDR3 DNA reads TGCGCCAGCAGCTTCCGGGACACAGCCTACAATGAGCAGTTCTTC. V and J are TRBV5-1 and TRBJ2-1; D is possibly TRBD1 (6 bases). The CDR3 loop spans 15 amino acids. The V end was cut by 2 bases, the J end by 2 bases, with 11 bases between. Per the germline V gene, CDR1 is SGHRS and CDR2 is YFSETQ.

This sequence joins TRBV10-3 and TRBJ1-2; possible D gene TRBD1, 5 bases. This CDR3 has 13 amino acids. Germline V gene data show CDR1 as ENHRY and CDR2 as SYGVKD. V shed 8 bases and J shed 0 bases, with 10 bases lying between them. CDR3 loop: CAILGGANYGYTF. The DNA of the CDR3 is TGTGCCATCCTGGGGGGGGCTAACTATGGCTACACCTTC.

The rearrangement joins TRBV19 to TRBJ1-4; D is perhaps TRBD1 (6 bases). The CDR3 length is 15 residues. Germline-derived CDR1 and CDR2 are LNHDA and SQIVND (reference sequence). Trimming removed 4 bases from V and 8 bases from J, with 17 bases in between. The CDR3 loop is CASSTLDSLVEKLFF. The CDR3 region has the DNA TGTGCCAGTAGTACGCTGGACAGTCTTGTGGAAAAACTGTTTTTT.

J is TRBJ1-2 and V is TRBV6-5, with 7 bases matching TRBD1. The CDR3 sequence is 13 residues long. The V and J ends lost 5 bases and 3 bases, in that order; junction bases with no gene match: 3. Per the germline V gene, CDR1 is MNHEY and CDR2 is SVGAGI. The CDR3 DNA follows: TGTGCCAGCAGTCCAGGGGGTGACTATGGCTACACCTTC. Its translation: CASSPGGDYGYTF.

The chain joins TRBV5-4 to TRBJ2-5; TRBD1 matches 9 bases. There are 13 residues in the CDR3. V trimming: 3 bases; J trimming: 4 bases; junction bases outside the gene matches: 1. Germline CDR1 SGHNT, CDR2 YYREEE (reference sequence). The DNA of the CDR3 is TGTGCCAGCAGCTGGGGACAGGGAGAGACCCAGTACTTC. Residues: CASSWGQGETQYF.

The chain is built from TRBV6-6 and TRBJ1-3, with D perhaps TRBD1 (6 bases). The CDR3 length is 15 residues. CDR1 and CDR2 (germline): MNHNY, SVGAGI (reference sequence). The V and J ends lost 4 bases and 1 base respectively, with 11 bases between them. This CDR3 reads CASSFGTLSGNTIYF. The DNA for the CDR3 is TGTGCCAGCAGTTTCGGGACACTTTCTGGAAACACCATATATTTT.

The chain links TRBV2 to TRBJ1-6; perhaps TRBD1 as D (6 bases). Trimming pared 6 bases from V and 4 bases from J, leaving 13 bases between. The CDR3 is 15 amino acids. In germline, CDR1 is SNHLY, CDR2 FYNNEI. The CDR3 region has the DNA TGTGCCAGCAGACCAAGACAGGAGTATAATTCACCCCTCCACTTT. Translation: CASRPRQEYNSPLHF.

The rearrangement uses TRBV10-3 and TRBJ2-3; D not certain. The CDR3 consists of 11 residues. Trimming pared 4 bases from V and 9 bases from J, leaving 8 bases between. Germline values: CDR1 ENHRY, CDR2 SYGVKD. This chain's CDR3 is CAISVQSTQYF. CDR3 DNA sequence: TGTGCCATCAGTGTACAGTCCACGCAGTATTTT.

CDR3: CASSLVGGEAEAFF. CDR3 in DNA: TGTGCCAGCAGCTTAGTTGGCGGGGAGGCTGAAGCTTTCTTT. The gene calls are TRBV7-2 and TRBJ1-1, with D uncertain. Germline CDR1 reads SGHTA; CDR2 reads FQGNSA. The V end was cut by 1 base, the J end by 6 bases, with 12 bases between. The CDR3 runs 14 residues.

The chain links TRBV4-2 to TRBJ2-1, with 7 bases fitting TRBD2. From germline, CDR1 is LGHNA and CDR2 YNFKEQ. This CDR3 has 16 amino acids. The junction had 5 bases not matched to a gene; V was cut back by 0 bases and J by 3 bases. CDR3 nucleotide sequence: TGTGCCAGCAGCCAAGAACCGGGACTACTCTACAATGAGCAGTTCTTC. Translated: CASSQEPGLLYNEQFF.

This chain uses TRBV10-3 with TRBJ2-5, with 8 bases aligning to TRBD2. V shed 3 bases and J 1 base; nucleotides not matched to a gene: 13. CDR3 length: 18 amino acids. The germline CDR1 and CDR2 sequences are ENHRY and SYGVKD. CDR3 coding DNA: TGTGCCATCAGTGATCGGGGGGTTAGCGGGGCGACCCAAGAGACCCAGTACTTC. It yields the protein CAISDRGVSGATQETQYF.

This rearrangement joins TRBV6-5 to TRBJ1-3; D is undetermined. The CDR3 is made up of 14 amino acids. Per the germline V gene, CDR1 is MNHEY and CDR2 is SVGAGI. V lost 6 bases and J lost 2, with 11 bases in between. CDR3 coding DNA: TGTGCCAGCAGACCCACCGGGACTGGAAACACCATATATTTT. Its translation: CASRPTGTGNTIYF.

The V and J genes are TRBV6-2 or TRBV6-3 and TRBJ2-2; 13 bases fit TRBD2. Germline V lookup: CDR1 MNHEY, CDR2 SVGEGT. J was trimmed by 5 bases and V by 6 bases; bases with no gene match: 3. The CDR3 loop spans 15 amino acids. The CDR3 protein is CASSVLAGGTGELFF. The CDR3 coding sequence is TGTGCCAGCAGCGTACTAGCGGGGGGGACCGGGGAGCTGTTTTTT.

The V gene is TRBV11-2, the J gene TRBJ1-6; D unresolved. Germline V lookup: CDR1 SGHAT, CDR2 FQNNGV. The CDR3 has 18 amino acids. The ends were cut back, 5 bases at V and 0 bases at J, with 17 bases in the middle. DNA for the CDR3: TGTGCCAGCAGCCCCAGCGGGCTTCCCTTCTCCTATAATTCACCCCTCCACTTT. It specifies CASSPSGLPFSYNSPLHF.

This chain connects TRBV6-6 to TRBJ2-3; D possibly corresponds to TRBD1 (5 bases). Trimming stripped 2 bases from V and 0 bases from J, with 12 bases between. CDR1 MNHNY and CDR2 SVGAGI come from the germline V gene (reference sequence). The CDR3 loop spans 16 amino acids. CDR3 residues: CASSYPRGSSTDTQYF. In nucleotides, the CDR3 is TGTGCCAGCAGTTACCCAAGGGGCAGTAGCACAGATACGCAGTATTTT.

The chain combines TRBV3-1 (or the pseudogene TRBV3-2) with TRBJ1-1; 8 bases are shared with TRBD1. This CDR3 is built from 13 residues. The germline CDR1 and CDR2 sequences are LGHDT and YNNKEL (reference sequence). Trimming at V came to 5 bases and at J to 11 bases, leaving 10 bases not matched to a gene. The CDR3 spells CASSSYQGAAAFF. The CDR3 DNA reads TGTGCCAGCAGCAGCTATCAGGGGGCGGCGGCTTTCTTT.

The chain couples TRBV5-4 to TRBJ2-1, with D tentatively TRBD1 (6 bases). The V end lost 4 bases, the J end lost 0 bases, and 14 bases lay between the germline ends. The CDR3 extends over 16 amino acids. CDR1 is SGHNT and CDR2 is YYREEE in the germline V gene (reference sequence). CDR3: CASSLQGFGSYNEQFF. As DNA, the CDR3 is TGTGCCAGCAGCCTCCAGGGGTTTGGCTCCTACAATGAGCAGTTCTTC.

The V and J genes are TRBV3-1 (or the pseudogene TRBV3-2) and TRBJ1-6; 7 bases agree with TRBD1. V shed 1 base and J 7 bases; nucleotides not matched to a gene: 16. There are 19 residues in the CDR3. Germline V gene sequence: CDR1 LGHDT, CDR2 YNNKEL (reference sequence). The CDR3 loop reads CASSQGLAFNRGLNSPLHF. Here the CDR3 DNA reads TGTGCCAGCAGCCAAGGTTTGGCATTTAACAGGGGCCTGAATTCACCCCTCCACTTT.

This chain links TRBV19 with TRBJ1-2; TRBD1 matches at 8 bases. From germline, CDR1 is LNHDA and CDR2 SQIVND (reference sequence). The CDR3 is 15 amino acids. Trimming cost V 3 bases and J 2 bases; bases outside gene matches: 5. CDR3 amino acids: CASSIVWTGNYGYTF. CDR3 bases: TGTGCCAGTAGTATCGTATGGACAGGGAACTATGGCTACACCTTC.

The chain employs TRBV9 and TRBJ1-1; TRBD1 is a possible D gene (5 bases). Germline V gene sequence: CDR1 SGDLS, CDR2 YYNGEE. Trimming stripped 4 bases from V and 1 base from J, with 14 bases between. The CDR3 is 15 residues long. In DNA form, the CDR3 reads TGTGCCAGCAGCCCCGGGTTACAGGAGAACACTGAAGCTTTCTTT. It is translated as CASSPGLQENTEAFF.

The chain combines TRBV7-8 with TRBJ2-1; 8 bases are a match to TRBD2. CDR3 length: 18 amino acids. Germline V gene lookup returns CDR1 SGHVS and CDR2 FQNEAQ. With 7 bases clipped from V and 4 bases from J, the junction kept 18 bases outside the gene matches. In DNA form, the CDR3 reads TGTGCCAGCACCCCCATCCCTCGGGGGCAGCGGGGGTACAATGAGCAGTTCTTC. This codes for CASTPIPRGQRGYNEQFF.

CDR3 sequence reads: CASNFPEAGQETQYF. DNA for the CDR3: TGTGCCAGCAACTTCCCCGAAGCGGGGCAAGAGACCCAGTACTTC. This sequence joins TRBV2 and TRBJ2-5; 7 nucleotides align to TRBD2. The CDR3 spans 15 residues. The V and J ends lost 7 bases and 2 bases, in that order; junction bases with no gene match: 10. Germline CDR1 reads SNHLY; CDR2 reads FYNNEI.

The chain employs TRBV5-8 and TRBJ1-6; maybe TRBD1 (5 bases). From germline, CDR1 is SGHTS and CDR2 YDEGEE. V lost 4 bases and J 13 bases, leaving 15 bases between the germline ends. The CDR3 loop spans 13 amino acids. CDR3 amino acids: CASSPARDLPLHF. CDR3 sequence (DNA): TGTGCCAGCAGCCCGGCCAGGGATCTTCCCCTCCACTTT.

This chain joins TRBV2 and TRBJ1-2; 10 bases align to TRBD1. The CDR3 has 16 residues. V lost 6 bases to trimming and J lost 8 bases; unmatched junction nucleotides: 15. Germline CDR1 reads SNHLY; CDR2 reads FYNNEI. This chain's CDR3 is CASSLLASGTGEGYTF. The CDR3 DNA follows: TGTGCCAGCAGCTTACTCGCCTCCGGGACAGGGGAAGGCTACACCTTC. Looking up the rest from reference TRBV2 and TRBJ1-2 gives the full variable domain: EPEVTQTPSHQVTQMGQEVILRCVPISNHLYFYWYRQILGQKVEFLVSFYNNEISEKSEIFDDQFSVERPDGSNFTLKIRSTKLEDSAMYFCASSLLASGTGEGYTFGSGTRLTVV.

This chain links TRBV12-3 or TRBV12-4 with TRBJ1-5, with D possibly matching TRBD1 (5 bases). This CDR3 is 13 amino acids long. Trimming cost V 4 bases and J 15 bases, with 19 bases left between them. The CDR3 loop is CASSSRQTARWHF. For the CDR3, the DNA is TGTGCCAGCAGTTCCAGACAGACAGCCCGATGGCATTTT.

V and J are TRBV6-5 and TRBJ2-1; no clear D gene. Trimming removed 5 bases from V and 6 bases from J, with 8 bases in between. The CDR3 spans 12 residues. Germline V CDR1 and CDR2: MNHEY, SVGAGI. The CDR3 spells CASSKLANEQFF. The DNA for the CDR3 is TGTGCCAGCAGTAAATTAGCCAATGAGCAGTTCTTC.

The chain couples TRBV19 to TRBJ1-1; no firm D call. This CDR3 is built from 14 residues. Germline V gene lookup returns CDR1 LNHDA and CDR2 SQIVND (reference sequence). The V end lost 1 base, the J end lost 1 base, and 7 bases lay between the germline ends. The CDR3 DNA follows: TGTGCCAGTAGTATAGTACACGCGAACACTGAAGCTTTCTTT. Its translation: CASSIVHANTEAFF.

The chain has TRBV27 and TRBJ2-1, with no clear D. The V gene lost 4 bases and the J gene lost 1 base, with 11 bases spanning the gap. The CDR3 consists of 15 residues. Germline V gene lookup returns CDR1 MNHEY and CDR2 SMNVEV (reference sequence). The CDR3 DNA is TGTGCCAGCAGTTCGTCCGACAATTCCTACAATGAGCAGTTCTTC. Translation: CASSSSDNSYNEQFF.